This is a list of T cell receptor beta chains from one sample in a study of identical twins. MiXCR, run by TCRdb on the 5' RACE reads, gives a single entry per CDR3 protein. The table has about 280,000 distinct CDR3 sequences, about 8.1% seen once. These data were also filed under a second study, of yellow fever vaccine responses in identical twins.

The specimen sequenced was memory (CD45RO+) T cells sorted from blood. The receptors were sampled from a woman aged 18-29 years in good health. Both conserved end residues are part of each CDR3. The D gene is left open where the match is weak. Only some rows state a clone size, as once, few, many or a class for expanded clones.

d_gene: NA; abundance: few; v_gene: TRBV5-1; j_gene: TRBJ2-1; CDR3nt: TGCGCCAGCAGCAGCATCAGGGGCAACAATGAGCAGTTCTTC; CDR3aa: CASSSIRGNNEQFF
d_gene: TRBD1; abundance: few; v_gene: TRBV28; j_gene: TRBJ1-3; CDR3nt: TGTGCCACGGGCCATCAGGGGGACACCATATATTTT; CDR3aa: CATGHQGDTIYF
d_gene: NA; abundance: NA; v_gene: TRBV5-1; j_gene: TRBJ2-7; CDR3nt: TGCGCCAGCACCTCAATGGTCTCCTACGAGCAGTACTTC; CDR3aa: CASTSMVSYEQYF
d_gene: TRBD2; abundance: NA; v_gene: TRBV25-1; j_gene: TRBJ2-7; CDR3nt: TGTGCCAGCAGTGAAGGGGGGGAGGTTGGGGAGCAGTACTTC; CDR3aa: CASSEGGEVGEQYF
d_gene: TRBD2; abundance: few; v_gene: TRBV5-5; j_gene: TRBJ2-2; CDR3nt: TGTGCCAGCAGCCGTATTCGGCGGGAGGGCCAGAACGGGGAGCTGTTTTTT; CDR3aa: CASSRIRREGQNGELFF
d_gene: TRBD2; abundance: NA; v_gene: TRBV6-4; j_gene: TRBJ2-3; CDR3nt: TGTGCCAGCAGTCCCCTGAGCGGGAGTGGGGCAGATACGCAGTATTTT; CDR3aa: CASSPLSGSGADTQYF
d_gene: TRBD1; abundance: NA; v_gene: TRBV5-1; j_gene: TRBJ2-7; CDR3nt: TGCGCCAGCAGCTTGGAGGGACAGATCTCCTACGAGCAGTACTTC; CDR3aa: CASSLEGQISYEQYF
d_gene: TRBD1; abundance: many; v_gene: TRBV20-1; j_gene: TRBJ2-1; CDR3nt: TGCAGTGCGAGGGGGCTTGGGTCCTACAATGAGCAGTTCTTC; CDR3aa: CSARGLGSYNEQFF
d_gene: TRBD1; abundance: NA; v_gene: TRBV29-1; j_gene: TRBJ1-1; CDR3nt: TGCAGCGCGGACAGGTCGAACACTGAAGCTTTCTTT; CDR3aa: CSADRSNTEAFF
d_gene: NA; abundance: many; v_gene: TRBV7-8; j_gene: TRBJ2-1; CDR3nt: TGTGCCAGCAGCTTAGTGCCGGGAGCCTACAATGAGCAGTTCTTC; CDR3aa: CASSLVPGAYNEQFF
d_gene: NA; abundance: many; v_gene: TRBV29-1; j_gene: TRBJ2-1; CDR3nt: TGCAGCGTTGAGAGGGGGGTGAATGAGCAGTTCTTC; CDR3aa: CSVERGVNEQFF
d_gene: NA; abundance: NA; v_gene: TRBV4-2; j_gene: TRBJ1-2; CDR3nt: TGTGCCAGCAGCCAAGATGAAACTTACGGCTATGGCTACACCTTC; CDR3aa: CASSQDETYGYGYTF
d_gene: NA; abundance: NA; v_gene: TRBV6-1; j_gene: TRBJ1-1; CDR3nt: TGTGCCAGCAGTGAACACCCAAGGGGCTCTGAAGCTTTCTTT; CDR3aa: CASSEHPRGSEAFF
d_gene: NA; abundance: NA; v_gene: TRBV12-3/TRBV12-4; j_gene: TRBJ1-4; CDR3nt: TGTGCCAGCAGTGGGGGTATTGAAAAACTGTTTTTT; CDR3aa: CASSGGIEKLFF
d_gene: NA; abundance: NA; v_gene: TRBV12-3/TRBV12-4; j_gene: TRBJ1-1; CDR3nt: TGTGCCAGCATCGACACGGGACACACGAACACTGAAGCTTTCTTT; CDR3aa: CASIDTGHTNTEAFF
d_gene: TRBD1; abundance: few; v_gene: TRBV29-1; j_gene: TRBJ1-3; CDR3nt: TGCAGCGTTCTGACAGGGGGCTTTGGAAACACCATATATTTT; CDR3aa: CSVLTGGFGNTIYF
d_gene: TRBD2; abundance: many; v_gene: TRBV5-1; j_gene: TRBJ2-5; CDR3nt: TGCGCCAGCAGCTCAGGACTAGAAGAGACCCAGTACTTC; CDR3aa: CASSSGLEETQYF
d_gene: NA; abundance: NA; v_gene: TRBV18; j_gene: TRBJ2-7; CDR3nt: TGTGCCAGCTCACCACCGCCAGGGAAGGGAACCTACGAGCAGTACTTC; CDR3aa: CASSPPPGKGTYEQYF
d_gene: TRBD1; abundance: few; v_gene: TRBV7-6; j_gene: TRBJ1-6; CDR3nt: TGTGCCAGCAGCTTATTGGACAGGGGTAGTGGTTCACCCCTCCACTTT; CDR3aa: CASSLLDRGSGSPLHF
d_gene: NA; abundance: few; v_gene: TRBV5-6; j_gene: TRBJ2-3; CDR3nt: TGTGCCAGCAGCCGACAGGGGAGGGGCACAGATACGCAGTATTTT; CDR3aa: CASSRQGRGTDTQYF
d_gene: NA; abundance: NA; v_gene: TRBV6-1; j_gene: TRBJ1-1; CDR3nt: TGTGCCAACAGTGAACAGGAGAACACTGAAGCTTTCTTT; CDR3aa: CANSEQENTEAFF
d_gene: TRBD1; abundance: few; v_gene: TRBV12-5; j_gene: TRBJ2-1; CDR3nt: TGTGCTAGCCGACAGGGGGCTCGAAATGAGCAGTTCTTC; CDR3aa: CASRQGARNEQFF
d_gene: TRBD2; abundance: many; v_gene: TRBV10-3; j_gene: TRBJ2-1; CDR3nt: TGTGCCATCGGTCTTACTAGCGGGAGGGTCTACAATGAGCAGTTCTTC; CDR3aa: CAIGLTSGRVYNEQFF
d_gene: NA; abundance: many; v_gene: TRBV7-9; j_gene: TRBJ2-5; CDR3nt: TGTGCCAGCGGCAGAGGAGAGACCCAGTACTTC; CDR3aa: CASGRGETQYF
d_gene: NA; abundance: many; v_gene: TRBV24-1; j_gene: TRBJ2-1; CDR3nt: TGTGCCACCAGTGACGGGGTGAGGAAGGGTGAGCAGTTCTTC; CDR3aa: CATSDGVRKGEQFF
d_gene: TRBD1; abundance: many; v_gene: TRBV12-3/TRBV12-4; j_gene: TRBJ1-5; CDR3nt: TGTGCCAGCAGCACAGGGGGCAGCAATCAGCCCCAGCATTTT; CDR3aa: CASSTGGSNQPQHF
d_gene: NA; abundance: few; v_gene: TRBV3-1; j_gene: TRBJ2-7; CDR3nt: TGTGCCAGCAGCCAATACTACCAAGGCTACGAGCAGTACTTC; CDR3aa: CASSQYYQGYEQYF
d_gene: NA; abundance: many; v_gene: TRBV21-1; j_gene: TRBJ2-4; CDR3nt: TGTGCCACCAACCCGGGCTGGAACATTCAGTACTTC; CDR3aa: CATNPGWNIQYF
d_gene: NA; abundance: many; v_gene: TRBV28; j_gene: TRBJ2-7; CDR3nt: TGTGCCAGCCAAAATAGATGGGACGAGCAGTACTTC; CDR3aa: CASQNRWDEQYF
d_gene: NA; abundance: few; v_gene: TRBV6-1; j_gene: TRBJ1-5; CDR3nt: TGTGCCAGCAGTGGGGCAGGGCCTTATAGCAATCAGCCCCAGCATTTT; CDR3aa: CASSGAGPYSNQPQHF
d_gene: NA; abundance: many; v_gene: TRBV7-8; j_gene: TRBJ1-5; CDR3nt: TGTGCCAGCAGCTTTGGAGGGGGTCGTGGCAATCAGCCCCAGCATTTT; CDR3aa: CASSFGGGRGNQPQHF
d_gene: NA; abundance: NA; v_gene: TRBV10-3; j_gene: TRBJ2-2; CDR3nt: TGTGCCATCAGTGTACGGGGGATGGCCGGGGAGCTGTTTTTT; CDR3aa: CAISVRGMAGELFF
d_gene: TRBD2; abundance: NA; v_gene: TRBV28; j_gene: TRBJ2-1; CDR3nt: TGTGCCAGCAGTTTGTTACTAGCGGGAGGAAGAGGTGAGCAGTTCTTC; CDR3aa: CASSLLLAGGRGEQFF
d_gene: TRBD2; abundance: few; v_gene: TRBV27; j_gene: TRBJ2-3; CDR3nt: TGTGCCAGCAGCCCACTTCGGGGGGACACAGATACGCAGTATTTT; CDR3aa: CASSPLRGDTDTQYF
d_gene: NA; abundance: NA; v_gene: TRBV5-5; j_gene: TRBJ2-3; CDR3nt: TGTGCCAGCAGGTCCTCGGGGGCCCTTTACACAGATACGCAGTATTTT; CDR3aa: CASRSSGALYTDTQYF
d_gene: TRBD2; abundance: many; v_gene: TRBV5-5; j_gene: TRBJ2-2; CDR3nt: TGTGCCAGCAGTCAACTAGCGGGGGGGACCGGGGAGCTGTTTTTT; CDR3aa: CASSQLAGGTGELFF
d_gene: TRBD2; abundance: few; v_gene: TRBV28; j_gene: TRBJ2-6; CDR3nt: TGTGCCAGCAGTTTAGCTGGCTCTAGCGGAACGGGAGGGGCCAACGTCCTGACTTTC; CDR3aa: CASSLAGSSGTGGANVLTF
d_gene: TRBD1; abundance: many; v_gene: TRBV10-3; j_gene: TRBJ2-2; CDR3nt: TGTGCCATCAGTGATACCGGGACAGGTACCACCGGGGAGCTGTTTTTT; CDR3aa: CAISDTGTGTTGELFF
d_gene: NA; abundance: many; v_gene: TRBV5-1; j_gene: TRBJ2-1; CDR3nt: TGCGCCAGCAGCCCCTGGCACAGAGGGAATGAGCAGTTCTTC; CDR3aa: CASSPWHRGNEQFF
d_gene: NA; abundance: few; v_gene: TRBV18; j_gene: TRBJ1-2; CDR3nt: TGTGCCAGCTCACCACCGTCGGCCCAGTATGGCTACACCTTC; CDR3aa: CASSPPSAQYGYTF
d_gene: NA; abundance: many; v_gene: TRBV5-1; j_gene: TRBJ2-7; CDR3nt: TGCGCCAGCAGCTTATTAAGCGGGTACGAGCAGTACTTC; CDR3aa: CASSLLSGYEQYF
d_gene: NA; abundance: few; v_gene: TRBV14; j_gene: TRBJ2-3; CDR3nt: TGTGCCAGCAGCCCGCAGGGTTTGCCGGGACAAAGCACAGATACGCAGTATTTT; CDR3aa: CASSPQGLPGQSTDTQYF
d_gene: NA; abundance: many; v_gene: TRBV14; j_gene: TRBJ2-3; CDR3nt: TGTGCCAGCAGCCAAGATAATACAGGCCAACGCACAGATACGCAGTATTTT; CDR3aa: CASSQDNTGQRTDTQYF
d_gene: NA; abundance: NA; v_gene: TRBV9; j_gene: TRBJ1-1; CDR3nt: TGTGCCAGCACCGGACTTGGTGGAACTGAAGCTTTCTTT; CDR3aa: CASTGLGGTEAFF
d_gene: TRBD1; abundance: NA; v_gene: TRBV18; j_gene: TRBJ2-5; CDR3nt: TGTGCCAGCTCACCGTGGGACAGGGACTCGCTTGAGACCCAGTACTTC; CDR3aa: CASSPWDRDSLETQYF
d_gene: NA; abundance: NA; v_gene: TRBV7-2; j_gene: TRBJ1-5; CDR3nt: TGTGCCAGCAGCCTCGGGGACGATCCGGGAAATCAGCCCCAGCATTTT; CDR3aa: CASSLGDDPGNQPQHF
d_gene: TRBD1; abundance: NA; v_gene: TRBV18; j_gene: TRBJ1-1; CDR3nt: TGTGCCAGCTCGCCTACCGGGACAGGGGCTTCCACTGAAGCTTTCTTT; CDR3aa: CASSPTGTGASTEAFF
d_gene: NA; abundance: many; v_gene: TRBV29-1; j_gene: TRBJ1-1; CDR3nt: TGCAGCGTTGAAGAACGGACCCAGGGGTGGGACACTGAAGCTTTCTTT; CDR3aa: CSVEERTQGWDTEAFF
d_gene: NA; abundance: many; v_gene: TRBV7-9; j_gene: TRBJ2-4; CDR3nt: TGTGCCAGCAGTCTAGTGGGGGACCCCCCGGACTTC; CDR3aa: CASSLVGDPPDF
d_gene: TRBD1; abundance: many; v_gene: TRBV12-3/TRBV12-4; j_gene: TRBJ1-2; CDR3nt: TGTGCCAGCAGTTTCCAGGGGGGCCCCTATGGCTACACCTTC; CDR3aa: CASSFQGGPYGYTF
d_gene: NA; abundance: NA; v_gene: TRBV7-6; j_gene: TRBJ1-3; CDR3nt: TGTGCCAGCAGCTTAGGGGCTGCGACTGGAAACACCATATATTTT; CDR3aa: CASSLGAATGNTIYF
d_gene: TRBD2; abundance: NA; v_gene: TRBV24-1; j_gene: TRBJ2-1; CDR3nt: TGTGCCACCAGTGATCCGGGACTAGGGACAACCTACAATGAGCAGTTCTTC; CDR3aa: CATSDPGLGTTYNEQFF
d_gene: TRBD1; abundance: many; v_gene: TRBV5-6; j_gene: TRBJ2-5; CDR3nt: TGTGCCAGCAGCTTTCGACAGGGGGTCCAAGAGACCCAGTACTTC; CDR3aa: CASSFRQGVQETQYF
d_gene: TRBD2; abundance: NA; v_gene: TRBV28; j_gene: TRBJ2-1; CDR3nt: TGTGCCAGCAGTTCCCCACTTGAACCTTGGGCGGGAGGAATTGAGCAGTTCTTC; CDR3aa: CASSSPLEPWAGGIEQFF
d_gene: TRBD2; abundance: many; v_gene: TRBV10-3; j_gene: TRBJ2-1; CDR3nt: TGTGCCACCTTACCCGGGACTAGCGAGCTTGGATCCTACAATGAGCAGTTCTTC; CDR3aa: CATLPGTSELGSYNEQFF
d_gene: TRBD1; abundance: many; v_gene: TRBV12-3/TRBV12-4; j_gene: TRBJ2-3; CDR3nt: TGTGCCAGCAGCTGGACAGGGAGTACAGATACGCAGTATTTT; CDR3aa: CASSWTGSTDTQYF
d_gene: TRBD2; abundance: NA; v_gene: TRBV12-3/TRBV12-4; j_gene: TRBJ2-2; CDR3nt: TGTGCCAGCAGCTTCACACCTCGACTAGCGGAGAACACCGGGGAGCTGTTTTTT; CDR3aa: CASSFTPRLAENTGELFF
d_gene: NA; abundance: NA; v_gene: TRBV7-8; j_gene: TRBJ2-1; CDR3nt: TGTGCCAGCAGCTTAGTATTGGGTCAAGGTGAGCAGTTCTTC; CDR3aa: CASSLVLGQGEQFF
d_gene: NA; abundance: many; v_gene: TRBV20-1; j_gene: TRBJ2-1; CDR3nt: TGCAGTGCTAGGTTCTGGGCGCAAAATGAGCAGTTCTTC; CDR3aa: CSARFWAQNEQFF